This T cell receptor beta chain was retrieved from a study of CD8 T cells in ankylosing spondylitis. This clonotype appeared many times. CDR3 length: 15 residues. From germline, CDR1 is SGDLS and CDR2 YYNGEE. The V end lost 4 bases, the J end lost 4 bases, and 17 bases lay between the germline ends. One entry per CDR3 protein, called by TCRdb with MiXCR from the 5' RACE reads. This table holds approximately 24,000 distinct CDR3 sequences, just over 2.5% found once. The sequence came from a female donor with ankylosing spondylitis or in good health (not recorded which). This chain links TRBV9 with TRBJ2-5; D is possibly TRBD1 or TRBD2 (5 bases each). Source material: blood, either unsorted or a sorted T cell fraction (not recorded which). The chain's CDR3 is CASSPDGTHRETQYF. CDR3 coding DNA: TGTGCCAGCAGCCCCGACGGGACCCACCGAGAGACCCAGTACTTC.